This is a list of T cell receptor beta chains from one sample in a study of T cells in tumors after PD-1 blockade. The method was immunoSEQ multiplex PCR; TCRdb's version includes in-frame clones alone and lacks a portion of them. The table includes 60,000 to 75,000 clones, roughly 70% detected once. Sequenced here: PBMCs, sampled after anti-PD-1 treatment. These receptors were obtained from a human donor with basal cell carcinoma. CDR3s include the opening cysteine and the closing phenylalanine or tryptophan. Each record gives: V gene, D gene, clone size, J gene, CDR3 protein, CDR3 DNA. The D gene is left open where the match is weak. Clone size is not always given. Where it is, it says once, few, many or a class for expanded clones.

TRBV15	-	-	TRBJ2-7	CATPGDPFTYEQYF	TGTGCCACCCCGGGTGACCCCTTCACTTACGAGCAGTACTTC
TRBV30	TRBD2	-	TRBJ2-1	CAWESGDSYNEQFF	TGTGCCTGGGAAAGCGGGGACTCTTACAATGAGCAGTTCTTC
TRBV2	-	-	TRBJ2-3	CASSDLLASTDTQYF	TGTGCCAGCAGTGATCTGCTAGCCAGCACAGATACGCAGTATTTT
TRBV10-3	TRBD1	-	TRBJ1-1	CAISGGSATGTPRTEAFF	TGTGCCATCAGTGGGGGATCCGCGACAGGGACACCCCGCACTGAAGCTTTCTTT
TRBV3-1/TRBV3-2	-	-	TRBJ2-2	CASSQAGLGELFF	TGTGCCAGCAGCCAGGCAGGGTTAGGGGAGCTGTTTTTT
TRBV6-5	-	-	TRBJ2-2	CASLASNTGELFF	TGTGCCAGCTTGGCGTCGAACACCGGGGAGCTGTTTTTT
TRBV4-1	TRBD2	few	TRBJ2-7	CASSQGPAGGAYEQYF	TGCGCCAGCAGCCAAGGCCCAGCGGGGGGGGCCTACGAGCAGTACTTC
TRBV10-3	-	-	TRBJ1-4	CAISPNSGEKLFF	TGTGCCATCAGCCCCAACAGTGGTGAAAAACTGTTTTTT
TRBV19	-	-	TRBJ2-1	CASSIVFQSSYNEQFF	TGTGCCAGTAGTATAGTATTCCAGAGCTCCTACAATGAGCAGTTCTTC
TRBV30	-	few	TRBJ1-5	CAWSRDITNQPQHF	TGTGCCTGGAGTAGGGACATAACCAATCAGCCCCAGCATTTT
TRBV28	-	-	TRBJ1-2	CASRRPPSYGYTF	TGTGCCAGCAGGCGGCCCCCTTCCTATGGCTACACCTTC
TRBV19	TRBD2	-	TRBJ2-3	CASSKGLAGGGDTQYF	TGTGCCAGTAGTAAAGGACTAGCGGGGGGCGGAGATACGCAGTATTTT
TRBV27	-	-	TRBJ1-2	CASSVTGAYGYTF	TGTGCCAGCAGTGTGACAGGCGCCTACGGCTACACCTTC
TRBV3-1/TRBV3-2	TRBD1	-	TRBJ1-2	CASSPGTGGFYGYTF	TGTGCCAGCAGCCCAGGGACAGGGGGCTTCTATGGCTACACCTTC
TRBV18	-	-	TRBJ1-1	CASSPPVRDKRTEAFF	TGTGCCAGCTCACCACCGGTCCGGGACAAACGCACTGAAGCTTTCTTT
TRBV7-9	-	-	TRBJ2-2	CATFGGSGELFF	TGTGCCACCTTTGGGGGTTCCGGGGAGCTGTTTTTT
TRBV10-3	-	few	TRBJ2-2	CAIKGDGNTGELFF	TGTGCCATCAAGGGGGATGGTAACACCGGGGAGCTGTTTTTT
TRBV21-1	-	few	TRBJ1-4	CASSTCGGSFEKLFF	TGTGCCAGCAGCACCTGCGGGGGGAGCTTTGAAAAACTGTTTTTT
TRBV4-1	-	-	TRBJ1-5	CASSPRDGNQPQHF	TGCGCCAGCAGCCCCCGGGACGGCAATCAGCCCCAGCATTTT
TRBV19	-	-	TRBJ2-2	CASTPLPNTGELFF	TGTGCCAGTACGCCGCTGCCGAACACCGGGGAGCTGTTTTTT
TRBV19	TRBD1	-	TRBJ2-7	CASSQKDRVYF	TGTGCCAGTAGCCAAAAGGACAGGGTATACTTC
TRBV30	-	few	TRBJ1-6	CAWDKNRVGDSPLHF	TGTGCCTGGGACAAAAACAGGGTCGGCGATTCACCCCTCCACTTT
TRBV3-1/TRBV3-2	-	-	TRBJ1-6	CASSQDNPGDDSPLHF	TGTGCCAGCAGCCAAGATAATCCCGGGGACGATTCACCCCTCCACTTT
TRBV5-4	-	-	TRBJ1-4	CASSLGGTATNEKLFF	TGTGCCAGCAGCTTGGGGGGGACTGCAACTAATGAAAAACTGTTTTTT
TRBV19	-	-	TRBJ1-5	CASSIGGARDQPQHF	TGTGCCAGTAGTATAGGGGGGGCGCGCGACCAGCCCCAGCATTTT
TRBV19	TRBD1	-	TRBJ1-1	CASRGTGGNTEAFF	TGTGCCAGTAGGGGGACAGGGGGGAACACTGAAGCTTTCTTT
TRBV3-1/TRBV3-2	-	-	TRBJ1-6	CASSQPGGDSPLHF	TGTGCCAGCAGCCAGCCAGGCGGGGATTCACCCCTCCACTTT
TRBV3-1/TRBV3-2	-	-	TRBJ2-5	CASSQDSSVGQETQYF	TGTGCCAGCAGCCAAGACTCTAGCGTGGGCCAAGAGACCCAGTACTTC
TRBV5-4	-	-	TRBJ2-3	CASSFGWVDTQYF	TGTGCCAGCAGCTTCGGTTGGGTGGATACGCAGTATTTT
TRBV6-4	-	-	TRBJ2-3	CASSPAGDADTQYF	TGTGCCAGCAGTCCCGCTGGGGACGCAGATACGCAGTATTTT
TRBV7-8	-	-	TRBJ2-7	CASSGSEQYF	TGTGCCAGCAGCGGTAGCGAGCAGTACTTC
TRBV10-3	TRBD1	-	TRBJ2-7	CAIGTGYSYEQYF	TGTGCCATAGGGACAGGGTATAGCTACGAGCAGTACTTC
TRBV15	-	-	TRBJ2-6	CATSRGRAGANVLTF	TGTGCCACCAGCAGGGGGCGAGCTGGGGCCAACGTCCTGACTTTC
TRBV3-1/TRBV3-2	TRBD1	-	TRBJ1-2	CASRQTGEAYGYTF	TGTGCCAGCAGACAAACAGGGGAGGCCTATGGCTACACCTTC
TRBV27	-	-	TRBJ2-2	CASRDSNTGELFF	TGTGCCAGCAGGGACAGTAACACCGGGGAGCTGTTTTTT
TRBV18	-	once	TRBJ2-5	CASSPPEQETQYF	TGTGCCAGCTCACCACCTGAACAAGAGACCCAGTACTTC
TRBV10-3	-	-	TRBJ1-3	CAIRGVGKNTIYF	TGTGCCATCAGAGGGGTGGGGAAGAACACCATATATTTT
TRBV4-1	-	-	TRBJ2-5	CASSQGTKETQYF	TGCGCCAGCAGCCAAGGGACTAAAGAGACCCAGTACTTC
TRBV29-1	TRBD1	-	TRBJ2-7	CSVGQGTHEQYF	TGCAGCGTTGGACAGGGAACCCACGAGCAGTACTTC
TRBV7-9	-	few	TRBJ1-1	CASSQQGSEAFF	TGTGCCAGCAGCCAACAGGGTTCCGAAGCTTTCTTT
TRBV7-2	-	few	TRBJ2-2	CASSFWGTGELFF	TGTGCCAGCAGCTTCTGGGGAACCGGGGAGCTGTTTTTT
TRBV4-1	-	-	TRBJ2-1	CASSQVGGGEQFF	TGCGCCAGCAGCCAAGTGGGAGGAGGGGAGCAGTTCTTC
TRBV7-2	-	-	TRBJ2-3	CASSPTGRWDTQYF	TGTGCCAGCAGCCCCACCGGGCGGTGGGATACGCAGTATTTT
TRBV18	-	-	TRBJ2-5	CASSPQRRETQYF	TGTGCCAGCTCACCACAGAGGCGCGAGACCCAGTACTTC
TRBV13	TRBD1	-	TRBJ1-1	CASSTDRVTEAFF	TGTGCCAGCAGCACGGACAGGGTCACTGAAGCTTTCTTT
TRBV6-5	TRBD2	-	TRBJ2-7	CASSLSFGGGAEQYF	TGTGCCAGCAGTTTGAGTTTTGGCGGGGGTGCCGAGCAGTACTTC
TRBV3-1/TRBV3-2	-	-	TRBJ1-2	CASSQGNDGYTF	TGTGCCAGCAGCCAAGGTAACGATGGCTACACCTTC
TRBV4-2	-	-	TRBJ2-2	CASSQASQGDRTGELFF	TGTGCCAGCAGCCAAGCTTCCCAGGGAGACAGAACCGGGGAGCTGTTTTTT
TRBV6-5	TRBD1	-	TRBJ1-1	CASSFGVQGEGEAFF	TGTGCCAGCAGTTTTGGTGTTCAGGGGGAAGGTGAAGCTTTCTTT
TRBV5-1	-	-	TRBJ2-7	CASSNAGGYEQYF	TGCGCCAGCAGCAATGCTGGAGGCTACGAGCAGTACTTC
TRBV5-6	-	-	TRBJ1-5	CASSLRQLSNQPQHF	TGTGCCAGCAGCTTGCGGCAGCTTAGCAATCAGCCCCAGCATTTT
TRBV28	-	-	TRBJ1-1	CASSLRELEAFF	TGTGCCAGCAGTCTCCGGGAGCTTGAAGCTTTCTTT
TRBV3-1/TRBV3-2	-	medium-sized	TRBJ1-1	CASSSYLEPNTEAFF	TGTGCCAGCAGCTCCTACTTAGAGCCGAACACTGAAGCTTTCTTT